Each of the 29 T cell receptor beta chains below was sequenced from the same sample in a study of OX40 agonist ivuxolimab in advanced cancers. The data were produced by immunoSEQ multiplex PCR, yet TCRdb's version contains in-frame clones alone and is incomplete. This table has some 90,000 clones, approximately 89% appearing once. The input for sequencing was CD4+ or CD8+ T cells sorted from blood, taken in a trial of the OX40 agonist ivuxolimab. The receptors here all came from an adult with an advanced solid tumor such as melanoma, head and neck, liver or kidney cancer.

The J gene is TRBJ2-3, the V gene TRBV6-6; 7 bases are a match to TRBD2. CDR3 length equals 13 residues. From germline, CDR1 is MNHNY and CDR2 SVGAGI (reference sequence). J lost 14 bases, V lost 2 bases, and 10 bases had no gene match. The CDR3 nucleotides are TGTGCCAGCAGTTACACCCTAGCGGACGAAACGTATTTT. This gives the protein CASSYTLADETYF.

The CDR3 region has the DNA TGCGCCAGCAGCCAAGGCGTAGGGAATTACAATGAGCAGTTCTTC. This translates into CASSQGVGNYNEQFF. The chain carries TRBV4-3 and TRBJ2-1, with no clear D. The germline gives CDR1 LGHNA, CDR2 YSLEER. The CDR3 is made up of 15 amino acids. Trimming stripped 1 base from V and 4 bases from J, with 11 bases between.

The chain joins TRBV5-1 to TRBJ1-5; 7 bases fit TRBD1. CDR1 is SGHRS, CDR2 YFSETQ, per germline. The CDR3 has 15 residues. Trimming cost V 2 bases and J 2 bases; bases outside gene matches: 4. CDR3 sequence: CASSLSTGGNQPQHF. The CDR3 region has the DNA TGCGCCAGCAGCTTAAGTACAGGGGGCAATCAGCCCCAGCATTTT.

This clone was observed a handful of times. V usage is TRBV11-2 and J usage is TRBJ2-7, with a possible D match to TRBD2 (6 bases). This CDR3 is 16 amino acids long. Germline CDR1 is SGHAT and CDR2 is FQNNGV. The ends were cut back, 5 bases at V and 0 bases at J, with 17 bases in the middle. This CDR3 reads CASSTEGLQPSYEQYF. As DNA, the CDR3 is TGTGCCAGCAGCACCGAGGGACTCCAACCCTCCTACGAGCAGTACTTC.

This clone was found a few times. V usage is TRBV30 and J usage is TRBJ2-2; no definite D call. CDR1 is GTSNPN, CDR2 SVGIG, per germline (reference sequence). The CDR3 spans 17 residues. With 0 bases removed from V and 2 bases from J, the gap between germline ends came to 16 bases. The CDR3 sequence: CAWSVLPLGSNTGELFF. CDR3 bases: TGTGCCTGGAGTGTACTTCCCCTGGGTTCAAACACCGGGGAGCTGTTTTTT.

J is TRBJ1-2 and V is TRBV6-1; D perhaps matches TRBD1 (5 bases). V lost 5 bases and J 8 bases, leaving 15 bases between the germline ends. Germline V gene lookup returns CDR1 MNHNS and CDR2 SASEGT. The CDR3 runs 13 residues. Written as DNA, the CDR3 is TGTGCCAGCAGTTGGGTCGAGGGGAGAGGCTACACCTTC. It translates to CASSWVEGRGYTF.

The chain has TRBV2 and TRBJ2-1; TRBD1 matches 8 bases. V lost 7 bases, J lost 10 bases, and 9 bases stayed unmatched. Germline V gene lookup returns CDR1 SNHLY and CDR2 FYNNEI. This CDR3 region has 13 residues. The CDR3 nucleotides are TGTGCCAGCATAGAATTCAGGGGGCGGGAGCAGTTCTTC. Amino acids: CASIEFRGREQFF.

The count of this clone is one. The rearrangement links TRBV7-2 to TRBJ2-4; 11 bases agree with TRBD2. The V gene end was trimmed by 7 bases and the J gene end by 0 bases; junction bases not matched to a gene: 14. Germline-derived CDR1 and CDR2 are SGHTA and FQGNSA. This CDR3 spans 19 amino acids. The CDR3 loop reads CASTQQLAGAHLAKNIQYF. CDR3 DNA sequence: TGTGCCAGCACCCAACAACTAGCGGGAGCCCATCTAGCCAAAAACATTCAGTACTTC.

The chain combines TRBV5-6 with TRBJ2-5, with TRBD2 matching over 14 bases. Germline CDR1 and CDR2: SGHDT and YYEEEE. The CDR3 covers 18 residues. With V trimmed by 3 bases and J by 4 bases, 11 bases remained unmatched. CDR3 sequence reads: CASSWGTSGRRRGETQYF. Written as DNA, the CDR3 is TGTGCCAGCAGCTGGGGGACTAGCGGGAGAAGGAGAGGAGAGACCCAGTACTTC.

V gene TRBV18 combines with J gene TRBJ2-2; 9 bases align to TRBD1. This CDR3 is built from 19 residues. Per the germline V gene, CDR1 is KGHSH and CDR2 is LQKENI. After removal of 3 bases from V and 2 bases from J, the junction contained 13 bases not matched to a gene. CDR3: CASSPVPGTGWYNTGELFF. CDR3 nucleotide sequence: TGTGCCAGCTCACCTGTCCCCGGGACAGGGTGGTATAACACCGGGGAGCTGTTTTTT.

The V call is TRBV5-8, the J call TRBJ2-1; no clear D. The CDR3 length is 15 residues. V was pared by 2 bases and J by 0 bases, with 9 bases between. The germline CDR1 and CDR2 sequences are SGHTS and YDEGEE. In nucleotides, the CDR3 is TGTGCCAGCAGCTTTGGTTCAGGCTCCTACAATGAGCAGTTCTTC. It codes for CASSFGSGSYNEQFF.

The rearrangement uses TRBV5-5 and TRBJ1-2, with 9 bases identical to TRBD1. V lost 4 bases and J lost 4; bases outside the gene matches: 8. There are 15 residues in the CDR3. Per germline, CDR1 SGHKS and CDR2 YYEKEE (reference sequence). CDR3: CASSMTGGRSYGYTF. CDR3 DNA sequence: TGTGCCAGCAGCATGACAGGGGGGCGATCCTATGGCTACACCTTC.

The gene calls are TRBV7-2 and TRBJ1-1; D is unresolved. The CDR3 sequence is 14 residues long. Trimming stripped 1 base from V and 4 bases from J, with 10 bases between. CDR1 is SGHTA and CDR2 is FQGNSA in the germline V gene. DNA for the CDR3: TGTGCCAGCAGCTTAGACCTTCGGGGCACTGAAGCTTTCTTT. Its protein product is CASSLDLRGTEAFF.

The chain joins TRBV7-2 to TRBJ2-3; the D gene is possibly TRBD2 (5 bases). The CDR3 runs 15 residues. Germline V lookup: CDR1 SGHTA, CDR2 FQGNSA. V was clipped by 1 base and J by 1 base, with 9 bases between them. CDR3 residues: CASSLVRAGTDTQYF. The CDR3 DNA sequence: TGTGCCAGCAGCTTAGTTCGAGCGGGCACAGATACGCAGTATTTT.

The chain has TRBV14 and TRBJ2-5, with D unclear. V was clipped by 1 base and J by 3 bases, with 9 bases between them. Germline V gene lookup returns CDR1 SGHDN and CDR2 FVKESK. The CDR3 covers 14 residues. CDR3 DNA sequence: TGTGCCAGCAGCCAAGGCCAGATAGAAGAGACCCAGTACTTC. Translating it yields CASSQGQIEETQYF.

This chain connects TRBV7-9 to TRBJ2-7; 8 positions agree with TRBD1. In germline, CDR1 is SEHNR, CDR2 FQNEAQ (reference sequence). This CDR3 is 13 amino acids long. V was pared by 4 bases and J by 5 bases, with 4 bases of the junction left unmatched. The CDR3 region has the DNA TGTGCCAGCAGCTCCAGGGGGCTGAACGAGCAGTACTTC. Translated, it gives CASSSRGLNEQYF.

This clone was seen once. The CDR3 spells CASSLPSADEQFF. CDR3 DNA: TGCGCCAGCAGCCTGCCTAGCGCAGATGAGCAGTTCTTC. The gene calls are TRBV5-1 and TRBJ2-1; possible D gene TRBD2, 6 bases. Germline CDR1 and CDR2: SGHRS and YFSETQ. V shed 4 bases and J shed 8 bases, with 13 bases lying between them. The CDR3 extends over 13 amino acids. Filled out from reference TRBV5-1 and TRBJ2-1, the complete variable domain reads KAGVTQTPRYLIKTRGQQVTLSCSPISGHRSVSWYQQTPGQGLQFLFEYFSETQRNKGNFPGRFSGRQFSNSRSEMNVSTLELGDSALYLCASSLPSADEQFFGPGTRLTVL.

This sequence joins TRBV30 and TRBJ2-6; no clear D. The V gene's germline CDR1 is GTSNPN and CDR2 SVGIG (reference sequence). This CDR3 has 12 residues. V was shortened by 1 base and J by 4 bases, with 2 bases between the two germline ends. CDR3 protein: CAWSGGANVLTF. The CDR3 DNA sequence: TGTGCCTGGAGTGGGGGGGCCAACGTCCTGACTTTC. The whole variable domain, remainder taken from reference TRBV30 and TRBJ2-6, is SQTIHQWPATLVQPVGSPLSLECTVEGTSNPNLYWYRQAAGRGLQLLFYSVGIGQISSEVPQNLSASRPQDRQFILSSKKLLLSDSGFYLCAWSGGANVLTFGAGSRLTVL.

The DNA of the CDR3 is TGTGCCAGCAGAGGCGGCATTAGCACAGATACGCAGTATTTT. This encodes CASRGGISTDTQYF. The chain uses TRBV7-2 and TRBJ2-3; D remains unclear. The germline V gene has CDR1 SGHTA and CDR2 FQGNSA. Trimming removed 6 bases at V and 0 bases at J, with 10 bases between. The CDR3 is made up of 14 amino acids.

The chain employs TRBV13 and TRBJ2-3; 9 nucleotides line up with TRBD2. The CDR3 loop spans 15 amino acids. Trimming removed 5 bases from V and 2 bases from J; junction bases left unmatched: 5. Germline values: CDR1 PRHDT, CDR2 FYEKMQ (reference sequence). The CDR3 DNA follows: TGTGCCAGCAGCACGGGACTAGCCCTCACAGATACGCAGTATTTT. Encoded protein: CASSTGLALTDTQYF.

This clone was observed a few times. V is TRBV6-6 and J is TRBJ1-2; no clear D gene. The germline V gene has CDR1 MNHNY and CDR2 SVGAGI (reference sequence). The CDR3 has 12 residues. Trimming pared 7 bases from V and 9 bases from J, leaving 15 bases between. The CDR3, as DNA: TGTGCCAGCAAAGGGCCAGACGGGAGCTACACCTTC. Amino acid sequence: CASKGPDGSYTF.

This clone was seen a handful of times. V gene TRBV4-1 combines with J gene TRBJ2-7, with 7 bases identical to TRBD1. This CDR3 is built from 13 residues. J gave up 1 base and V 4 bases, and 1 base lay outside the gene matches. Germline CDR1 is MGHRA and CDR2 is YSYEKL. The CDR3 DNA reads TGCGCCAGCAGCCCGACAGGGTCCTACGAGCAGTACTTC. Translated: CASSPTGSYEQYF.

This clone was found once. The chain is built from TRBV28 and TRBJ1-4; D call uncertain. V was clipped by 4 bases and J by 5 bases, with 17 bases between them. CDR3 size: 16 residues. Germline CDR1 MDHEN, CDR2 SYDVKM. The CDR3 nucleotides are TGTGCCAGCAGTTCGGCACGGACGGGTATGAATGAAAAACTGTTTTTT. It codes for CASSSARTGMNEKLFF.

The chain combines TRBV28 with TRBJ2-5; 7 nucleotides line up with TRBD1. Trimming took 3 bases from V and 0 from J; bases not matched to a gene: 1. The CDR3 contains 14 residues. Germline loops: CDR1 MDHEN, CDR2 SYDVKM. CDR3 protein: CASSLTGYQETQYF. The CDR3 DNA is TGTGCCAGCAGTTTGACAGGGTACCAAGAGACCCAGTACTTC.

The V gene is TRBV9, the J gene TRBJ2-7, with 7 positions matching TRBD1. CDR3 length: 14 residues. Germline CDR1 and CDR2: SGDLS and YYNGEE. J lost 6 bases, V lost 2 bases, and 8 bases had no gene match. CDR3 in DNA: TGTGCCAGCAGCGTTCGAGACAGGGTGCGCGAGCAGTACTTC. Translation: CASSVRDRVREQYF.

The V call is TRBV30, the J call TRBJ2-7, with a possible D match to TRBD2 (7 bases). The CDR3 has 13 amino acids. Deletions cut 3 bases from V and 3 bases from J, with 12 bases between. Germline V gives CDR1 GTSNPN, CDR2 SVGIG (reference sequence). The CDR3 region is CAWRGGGLYEQYF. DNA of the CDR3: TGTGCCTGGAGGGGAGGGGGTCTCTACGAGCAGTACTTC. The entire variable domain, with the rest obtained from reference TRBV30 and TRBJ2-7, is as follows: SQTIHQWPATLVQPVGSPLSLECTVEGTSNPNLYWYRQAAGRGLQLLFYSVGIGQISSEVPQNLSASRPQDRQFILSSKKLLLSDSGFYLCAWRGGGLYEQYFGPGTRLTVT.

The chain links TRBV6-5 to TRBJ2-1; 8 bases are shared with TRBD1. J lost 7 bases, V lost 6 bases, and 11 bases had no gene match. The CDR3 length is 15 residues. CDR1 MNHEY and CDR2 SVGAGI come from the germline V gene. As DNA, the CDR3 is TGTGCCAGCAGAAACGGACAGGGTTATAGTAATGAGCAGTTCTTC. Translating it yields CASRNGQGYSNEQFF.

V and J are TRBV7-8 and TRBJ2-3; TRBD2 matches at 9 bases. The CDR3 runs to 17 residues. Germline values: CDR1 SGHVS, CDR2 FQNEAQ. V was pared by 5 bases and J by 1 base, with 10 bases of the junction left unmatched. The CDR3: CASSRVGVAGGTDTQYF. In DNA form, the CDR3 reads TGTGCCAGCAGCCGCGTGGGGGTAGCGGGAGGCACAGATACGCAGTATTTT. The full variable domain, completed using reference TRBV7-8 and TRBJ2-3, is GAGVSQSPRYKVAKRGQDVALRCDPISGHVSLFWYQQALGQGPEFLTYFQNEAQLDKSGLPSDRFFAERPEGSVSTLKIQRTQQEDSAVYLCASSRVGVAGGTDTQYFGPGTRLTVL.

The chain recombines TRBV10-3 with TRBJ1-2; no reliable D call. Trimming removed 0 bases at V and 6 bases at J, with 2 bases between. Germline V gene sequence: CDR1 ENHRY, CDR2 SYGVKD. The CDR3 is made up of 11 amino acids. In DNA, the CDR3 is TGTGCCATCAGTGAGTCTAATGGCTACACCTTC. This translates into CAISESNGYTF.